In its sample, the clone carrying this TCR beta chain was seen once. A read error may explain this, as a much larger clone is one base away. This sample stems from a study of blood T cells in healthy people across ages. The CDR3 consists of 15 residues. V lost 5 bases, J lost 1 base, and 6 bases stayed unmatched. Alongside a J-beta primer mix, a sample-barcoded 5' primer served in a second PCR lasting about 7 to 11 cycles. One entry per CDR3 protein results from TCRdb running MiXCR on the 5' RACE reads. The table has 600,000 or so distinct CDR3 sequences, less than 35% seen once. Isolation of PBMCs gave at least 6 million cells per sample.

The sample consisted of blood. The chain carries TRBV12-3 or TRBV12-4 and TRBJ1-1; TRBD1 aligns across 8 bases. The receptor comes from a woman older than 75 in good health. The CDR3 coding sequence is TGTGCCAGCAGTCCGCCTACAGGGGGGAACACTGAAGCTTTCTTT. It is translated as CASSPPTGGNTEAFF.